The T cell receptor beta chain described here comes from a study of shared clonotypes between healthy human individuals. TCRdb's copy holds only in-frame clones and misses some; the assay was immunoSEQ multiplex PCR. The table records approximately 1.1 million clones, 75% to 85% of them present only once. V lost 0 bases and J 7 bases, leaving 12 bases between the germline ends. CDR1 and CDR2 from the germline V gene are MGHRA and YSYEKL. This CDR3 is 14 amino acids long. This chain links TRBV4-1 with TRBJ2-5; D gene ambiguous. The sample was memory CD4+ T cells from PBMCs. Specified subset: CD45RA-negative fraction. The sequence derives from a man aged 18 to 30 in good health. Some clones in this sample may be carry-over from other donors' samples. CDR3 sequence (DNA): TGCGCCAGCAGCCAAGACGATGGTGGCGTGACCCAGTACTTC. Translated: CASSQDDGGVTQYF.